Below, one TCR beta chain is given with its context. The data are from a study of control samples from healthy donors and cancer patients. The method was immunoSEQ multiplex PCR; TCRdb's version includes in-frame clones alone and lacks a portion of them. This table holds under 70,000 clones, around 96% found once. The receptor's source is a woman aged 18-29 years in good health. Sequenced sample: blood.

The CDR3 coding sequence is TGCGCCAGCAGCTTATCTAGCGGGGGCTGGGAGACCCAGTACTTC. Translating gives CASSLSSGGWETQYF. The rearrangement uses TRBV5-1 and TRBJ2-5, with 10 bases matching TRBD2. CDR1 and CDR2 (germline): SGHRS, YFSETQ. This CDR3 is built from 15 residues. The ends lost 2 bases at V and 5 bases at J; junction bases unmatched: 6.